This T cell receptor (beta chain) was recovered during a study of a mutant IDH1 vaccine in newly diagnosed glioma. Overall study: The treated group averaged approximately 38 years old and was about 62% male, about 40% female.

The CDR3 is 16 residues long. Trimming removed 4 bases from V and 0 bases from J; junction bases left unmatched: 4. Germline CDR1 LGHNA, CDR2 YNFKEQ. About this clone: Its antigen is undetermined.

This sample's time point: week 5, during vaccination. One vaccine dose held 300 ug of mutant IDH1 20-mer peptide and came with topical imiquimod. Using immunoSEQ multiplex PCR, the repertoire was profiled, and TCRdb retains in-frame clones only, with some absent. The repertoire holds over 30,000 clones, about 80% seen once, with 24% in the top ten. Whole-study findings and limits: The authors found pseudoprogression apparently unrelated to changes in top peripheral T cell clonotypes.

The TCR sequence derives from a man aged 25-45 years with glioma. The chain carries TRBV4-2 and TRBJ2-2, with TRBD2 matching 8 bases. The sample consisted of PBMCs, taken from a glioma patient whose treatment included an IDH1 peptide vaccine. The CDR3 region is CASSRGLAANTGELFF. The CDR3 nucleotides read TGTGCCAGCAGCCGCGGACTAGCAGCGAACACCGGGGAGCTGTTTTTT.